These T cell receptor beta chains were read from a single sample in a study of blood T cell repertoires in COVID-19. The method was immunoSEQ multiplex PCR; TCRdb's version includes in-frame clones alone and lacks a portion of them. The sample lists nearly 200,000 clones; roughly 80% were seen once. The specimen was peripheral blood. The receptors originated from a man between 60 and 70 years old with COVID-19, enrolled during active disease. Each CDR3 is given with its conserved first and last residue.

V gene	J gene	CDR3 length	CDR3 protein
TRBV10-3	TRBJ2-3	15	CAISVGGASTDTQYF
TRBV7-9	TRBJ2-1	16	CASSLASASGRGEQFF
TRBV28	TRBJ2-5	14	CASSTPGGRETQYF
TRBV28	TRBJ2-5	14	CASSFYTGKETQYF
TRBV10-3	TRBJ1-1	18	CAISEFAGPRDFKTEAFF
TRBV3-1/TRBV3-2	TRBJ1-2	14	CASSQDPGPYRYTF
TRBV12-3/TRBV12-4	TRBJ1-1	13	CASSSRVNTEAFF
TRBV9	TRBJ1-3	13	CASSASSGNTIYF
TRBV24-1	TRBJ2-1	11	CATGRDNEQFF
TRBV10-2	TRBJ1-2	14	CASTETGSNYGYTF
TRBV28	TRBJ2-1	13	CASSHSAGGLPFF
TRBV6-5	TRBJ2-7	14	CASILIGVSYEQYF
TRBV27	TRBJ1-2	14	CASSSRQGSYGYTF
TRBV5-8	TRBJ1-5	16	CASSPGWAHSNQPQHF
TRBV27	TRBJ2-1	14	CASTPLGEGNEQFF
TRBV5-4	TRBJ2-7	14	CASSRGQGHDEQYF
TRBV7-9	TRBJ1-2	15	CASTPSAGANYGYTF
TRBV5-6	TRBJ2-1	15	CASSLRTGTGNEQFF
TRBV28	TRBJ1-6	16	CASSFSGRVGNSPLHF
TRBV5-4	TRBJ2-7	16	CASSPGTSGSTYEQYF
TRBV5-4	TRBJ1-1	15	CASSFTGGKNTEAFF
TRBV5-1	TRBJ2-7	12	CASREPPGEQYF
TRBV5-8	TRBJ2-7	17	CASSSERKDGGKYEQYF
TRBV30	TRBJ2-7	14	CAWTSGRTTSEQYF
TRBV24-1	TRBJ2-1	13	CATSEGPRGEQFF
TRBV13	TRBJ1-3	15	CASTPGQLSGNTIYF
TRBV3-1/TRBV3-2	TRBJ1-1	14	CASSRDIVNTEAFF
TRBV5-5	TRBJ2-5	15	CASSLLGLGQETQYF
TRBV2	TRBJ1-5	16	CASSEDRTINNQPQHF
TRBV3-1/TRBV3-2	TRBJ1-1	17	CASSHRRQGDMNTEAFF